This entry lists 21 T cell receptor beta chains sequenced from one sample in a study of OX40 agonist ivuxolimab in advanced cancers. The repertoire was sequenced with immunoSEQ multiplex PCR; TCRdb's copy has only in-frame clones and lacks some. The repertoire holds some 140,000 clones, with over 75% as singletons. Sequences were derived from CD4+ or CD8+ T cells sorted from blood, sampled in a trial of the OX40 agonist ivuxolimab. The receptors here all came from an adult with an advanced solid tumor such as melanoma, head and neck, liver or kidney cancer.

This chain links TRBV11-3 with TRBJ1-3; D may be TRBD1 (6 bases). The CDR3 extends over 14 amino acids. The germline CDR1 and CDR2 sequences are SGHNT and YENEEA. Trimming removed 4 bases from V and 9 bases from J, with 16 bases in between. The CDR3 sequence: CASSSGGAIRTIYF. CDR3 nucleotides: TGTGCCAGCAGCTCCGGGGGGGCCATCCGCACCATATATTTT.

This chain uses TRBV9 with TRBJ2-7; TRBD1 might be the D (5 bases). Germline-derived CDR1 and CDR2 are SGDLS and YYNGEE. The CDR3 consists of 16 residues. Deletions cut 0 bases from V and 5 bases from J, with 18 bases between. In DNA, the CDR3 is TGTGCCAGCAGCGTAGATGGCAGGGAAGATCTACACGAGCAGTACTTC. It translates to CASSVDGREDLHEQYF.

Details on this clone: Germline and junction disagree at one end, which may indicate a read error. The chain joins TRBV2 to TRBJ1-1, with 7 positions matching TRBD1. Germline CDR1 and CDR2: SNHLY and FYNNEI. CDR3 size: 15 residues. The CDR3 nucleotides read TGTGCCAGCAGAGGAAGCACAGGGGCCGCTGGTGAAGTTTTCTTT. As protein: CASRGSTGAAGEVFF.

J is TRBJ2-2 and V is TRBV7-9; no definite D call. Germline CDR1 SEHNR, CDR2 FQNEAQ (reference sequence). The CDR3 totals 17 residues. V lost 5 bases, J lost 2 bases, and 18 bases lay in between. In DNA, the CDR3 is TGTGCCAGCAGCCCCCCCCCAGCGCGGAAAAACACCGGGGAGCTGTTTTTT. As protein: CASSPPPARKNTGELFF.

This clone was seen more than once but under ten times. The rearrangement uses TRBV5-1 and TRBJ1-1; unclear D gene. The CDR3 is 14 residues long. CDR1 and CDR2 from the germline V gene are SGHRS and YFSETQ. Trimming took 3 bases from V and 1 from J, leaving 10 bases between them. The CDR3 sequence is CASSSGPSNTEAFF. The CDR3 bases are TGCGCCAGCAGCTCAGGACCGTCGAACACTGAAGCTTTCTTT.

CDR3 protein: CASSPSRGVGTEAFF. The CDR3 DNA reads TGTGCCAGTAGTCCATCCCGGGGAGTCGGCACTGAAGCTTTCTTT. The V and J genes are TRBV19 and TRBJ1-1; D is unclear. Trimming stripped 5 bases from V and 4 bases from J, with 17 bases between. This CDR3 has 15 amino acids. From germline, CDR1 is LNHDA and CDR2 SQIVND (reference sequence).

The CDR3 sequence is CASSGETQYF. CDR3 DNA sequence: TGTGCCAGCAGTGGAGAGACCCAGTACTTC. The chain links TRBV6-6 to TRBJ2-5, with D unresolved. The CDR3 spans 10 residues. CDR1 MNHNY and CDR2 SVGAGI come from the germline V gene (reference sequence). V lost 5 bases and J 4 bases, leaving 2 bases between the germline ends.

The chain couples TRBV29-1 to TRBJ1-5; D is possibly TRBD1 (5 bases). Per germline, CDR1 SQVTM and CDR2 ANQGSEA. The CDR3 is 15 amino acids. Deletions cut 7 bases from V and 6 bases from J, with 22 bases between. As DNA, the CDR3 is TGCAGCGCGAGTAGCGGTTCAGGGTCGGGTCAGCCCCAGCATTTT. Protein product: CSASSGSGSGQPQHF.

The rearrangement links TRBV9 to TRBJ2-6; 10 nucleotides align to TRBD2. The CDR3 covers 17 residues. Per germline, CDR1 SGDLS and CDR2 YYNGEE. The V segment lost 0 bases and the J segment 3 bases; nucleotides outside the gene matches: 3. The CDR3 region is CASSVGAGGLGANVLTF. The CDR3, as DNA: TGTGCCAGCAGCGTAGGAGCGGGAGGGCTTGGGGCCAACGTCCTGACTTTC.

CDR3 sequence (DNA): TGTGCCAGTAGTATGAACAGGAACACTGAAGCTTTCTTT. Translated, it gives CASSMNRNTEAFF. J is TRBJ1-1 and V is TRBV19; no definite D call. Germline loops: CDR1 LNHDA, CDR2 SQIVND (reference sequence). Trimming left V 3 bases short and J 1 base short, with 6 bases between. The CDR3 length is 13 residues.

This chain uses TRBV25-1 with TRBJ1-1, with a possible D match to TRBD1 (5 bases). This CDR3 comprises 14 residues. Germline V gene data show CDR1 as MGHDK and CDR2 as SYGVNS. V was cut by 3 bases and J by 6 bases, with 14 bases left in between. CDR3 in DNA: TGTGCCAGCAGTGAGGGGGGTGGATGGTCTGAAGCTTTCTTT. Protein sequence: CASSEGGGWSEAFF.

The chain links TRBV27 to TRBJ1-2; D unclear. Germline V gene data show CDR1 as MNHEY and CDR2 as SMNVEV (reference sequence). V lost 4 bases, J lost 7 bases, and 16 bases lay in between. This CDR3 has 14 residues. CDR3 bases: TGTGCCAGCAGTTCTGGGCGGAGCTTCGGTGGCTACACCTTC. Protein: CASSSGRSFGGYTF.

This clone was seen once. The chain employs TRBV18 and TRBJ1-3, with 9 positions matching TRBD1. The J segment lost 4 bases and the V segment lost 6 bases, leaving 7 bases of the junction unmatched. CDR1 and CDR2 (germline): KGHSH, LQKENI. This CDR3 is built from 15 residues. In nucleotides, the CDR3 is TGTGCCAGCTCGGCGGGACAGGGAAGCGGAAACACCATATATTTT. Amino acid sequence: CASSAGQGSGNTIYF.

The chain recombines TRBV5-1 with TRBJ1-3; D ambiguous. CDR1 is SGHRS, CDR2 YFSETQ, per germline. V lost 2 bases and J lost 0, with 9 bases in between. The length of the CDR3 is 15 residues. The CDR3 protein is CASSFLPGSGNTIYF. For the CDR3, the DNA is TGCGCCAGCAGCTTCCTACCCGGCTCTGGAAACACCATATATTTT.

The chain combines TRBV5-1 with TRBJ1-2; a weak D match, TRBD1 (5 bases). There are 14 residues in the CDR3. Germline CDR1 SGHRS, CDR2 YFSETQ. V lost 2 bases, J lost 2 bases, and 10 bases lay in between. CDR3 coding DNA: TGCGCCAGCAGCTTCGGGACGTCGAACTATGGCTACACCTTC. Translating gives CASSFGTSNYGYTF.

In regard to this clone: Other DNA sequences in this sample translate to the same CDR3. V and J are TRBV18 and TRBJ1-5; D remains ambiguous. The germline V gene encodes CDR1 KGHSH and CDR2 LQKENI. The CDR3 is 13 residues long. V was pared by 3 bases and J by 5 bases, with 8 bases between. CDR3 sequence reads: CASSPGEDQPQHF. CDR3 bases: TGTGCCAGCTCACCGGGTGAGGATCAGCCCCAGCATTTT. Drawing the rest from reference TRBV18 and TRBJ1-5, the complete variable domain is NAGVMQNPRHLVRRRGQEARLRCSPMKGHSHVYWYRQLPEEGLKFMVYLQKENIIDESGMPKERFSAEFPKEGPSILRIQQVVRGDSAAYFCASSPGEDQPQHFGDGTRLSIL.

This chain joins TRBV10-3 and TRBJ1-1; TRBD1 agrees at 8 bases. CDR1 ENHRY and CDR2 SYGVKD come from the germline V gene. J lost 4 bases, V lost 10 bases, and 11 bases had no gene match. This CDR3 is built from 14 residues. CDR3 protein: CATCSGGAGTEAFF. The CDR3 region has the DNA TGTGCCACCTGTTCAGGGGGCGCCGGCACTGAAGCTTTCTTT.

This clone has only a few counts. The chain has TRBV25-1 and TRBJ1-2; D is uncertain. From germline, CDR1 is MGHDK and CDR2 SYGVNS. The V end lost 3 bases, the J end lost 4 bases, and 9 bases lay between the germline ends. The CDR3 loop spans 13 amino acids. This chain's CDR3 is CASSDAPLYGYTF. CDR3 DNA sequence: TGTGCCAGCAGTGATGCACCTCTCTATGGCTACACCTTC.

This clone was picked up a small number of times. This chain uses TRBV27 with TRBJ2-2; D call uncertain. Germline V lookup: CDR1 MNHEY, CDR2 SMNVEV (reference sequence). This CDR3 spans 13 amino acids. V was trimmed by 0 bases and J by 3 bases, leaving 2 bases between them. In DNA, the CDR3 is TGTGCCAGCAGTTTATCTGACACCGGGGAGCTGTTTTTT. Translated, it gives CASSLSDTGELFF.

This clone was detected once. The chain is built from TRBV19 and TRBJ1-3; the match to TRBD1 covers 7 bases. Germline-derived CDR1 and CDR2 are LNHDA and SQIVND (reference sequence). V dropped 3 bases and J dropped 0; count of bases not matched to a gene: 8. This CDR3 is built from 17 residues. In DNA form, the CDR3 reads TGTGCCAGTAGTATGACAGGGTTGGGGCTCTCTGGAAACACCATATATTTT. Translation: CASSMTGLGLSGNTIYF.

The V call is TRBV11-3, the J call TRBJ1-2; D is perhaps TRBD1 (6 bases). Germline assignment: CDR1 SGHNT and CDR2 YENEEA. This CDR3 has 13 amino acids. Trimming pared 5 bases from V and 6 bases from J, leaving 13 bases between. CDR3 bases: TGTGCCAGCAGCACGACAGGACTACATGGCTACACCTTC. Translation: CASSTTGLHGYTF.